This T cell receptor (beta chain) was captured by sequencing in a study of blood T cell repertoires in COVID-19. In the study overall: Sites across the United States, Italy and Spain contributed samples from acute and convalescent COVID-19. T cells, B-cell-depleted T cells, or PBMCs supplied cDNA or gDNA.

Recruited during active infection, patients (from Seattle) were subsequently followed longitudinally. Original processing notes: Researchers report that nucleated cell counts were estimated from reference gene primer amplification. Measured with immunoSEQ multiplex PCR; TCRdb has only the in-frame clones, and not every one. The V and J calls and clone size are taken from that table; D and trimming were inferred from the DNA. The sample lists 300,000 or so clones, roughly 90% occurring once. The sequenced sample consisted of peripheral blood. This TCR came from a woman aged 25 to 39 with COVID-19, enrolled during active disease.

The CDR3 nucleotides are TGTGCCAGCAGCTTGGGGGTTGGCGAGGGTCAGCCCCAGCATTTT. Encoded protein: CASSLGVGEGQPQHF. V usage is TRBV5-5 and J usage is TRBJ1-5; unclear D gene. CDR3 length: 15 residues. V lost 0 bases to trimming and J lost 6 bases, with 13 bases between them. Germline values: CDR1 SGHKS, CDR2 YYEKEE (reference sequence).